This T cell receptor (beta chain) was found in a study of beta chain features in type 1 diabetes. Deletions cut 6 bases from V and 1 base from J, with 16 bases between. Germline V CDR1 and CDR2: KGHSH, LQKENI. CDR3 size: 16 residues. This clone was counted a few times. Its antigen is undetermined. General study findings and limits: Unsettled here was the matter of whether HLA type influences TCRB rearrangement. A closer apparent resemblance between naive, central memory and Treg TCRB repertoires was seen in patients than in healthy donors. Moderate yet significant TCRB CDR3 shortening was seen in Type 1 diabetes patients in all four CD4+ subsets.

What was sequenced were expressed TCRB transcripts, since all of the isolated RNA had been reverse transcribed. The data were produced by immunoSEQ multiplex PCR, yet TCRdb's version contains in-frame clones alone and is incomplete. The data hold 600,000 to 750,000 clones, with roughly 12% observed a single time. The sequence was collected from a man aged 30-40 years with type 1 diabetes. The chain joins TRBV18 to TRBJ2-1; D unresolved. Sequenced input: naive CD4+ T cells from blood. In DNA, the CDR3 is TGTGCCAGCTCTCCAACAATACAAAAGTCCTACAATGAGCAGTTCTTC. This sequence encodes CASSPTIQKSYNEQFF.